Each of the 27 T cell receptor beta chains below was sequenced from the same sample in a study of cytomegalovirus exposure and HLA in healthy donors. Primers included in the PCR were 60 Vbeta and 13 Jbeta primers. Profiling relied on immunoSEQ multiplex PCR, and the TCRdb table lists in-frame clones only, not all of them. The sample consists of over 150,000 clones, 60% to 80% of them appearing once. Sequenced input: PBMCs. The receptor source for this set is a young man in good health and CMV-seropositive.

This chain joins TRBV6-5 and TRBJ1-4, with 9 bases identical to TRBD1. V lost 6 bases, J lost 7 bases, and 6 bases stayed unmatched. There are 14 residues in the CDR3. The germline CDR1 and CDR2 sequences are MNHEY and SVGAGI. CDR3 residues: CASRSDRGVEKLFF. The DNA for the CDR3 is TGTGCCAGCAGGTCGGACAGGGGAGTTGAAAAACTGTTTTTT.

V usage is TRBV5-1 and J usage is TRBJ1-5; 7 nucleotides match TRBD1. With 0 bases clipped from V and 5 bases from J, the junction kept 2 bases outside the gene matches. The CDR3 has 14 amino acids. CDR1 and CDR2 from the germline V gene are SGHRS and YFSETQ. CDR3 loop: CASSLDRGHQPQHF. The DNA of the CDR3 is TGCGCCAGCAGCTTGGACAGGGGTCATCAGCCCCAGCATTTT.

The V call is TRBV4-1, the J call TRBJ2-7, with TRBD1 identical over 8 bases. The CDR3 covers 14 residues. The germline CDR1 and CDR2 sequences are MGHRA and YSYEKL. V shed 3 bases, J shed 4 bases, and the junction held 5 bases outside the gene matches. The CDR3 DNA reads as TGCGCCAGCAGCCAGACAGGGGAGAGGTACGAGCAGTACTTC. It specifies CASSQTGERYEQYF.

The J gene is TRBJ2-1, the V gene TRBV4-3; D uncertain. Germline assignment: CDR1 LGHNA and CDR2 YSLEER. This CDR3 is built from 14 residues. Between the trimmed V and J ends, which lost 5 bases and 8 bases, there was a span of 16 bases. The CDR3 loop is CASSSVGLGDEQFF. In nucleotides, the CDR3 is TGCGCCAGCAGCTCAGTAGGCCTTGGAGATGAGCAGTTCTTC.

This clone occurred once. The chain carries TRBV11-3 and TRBJ1-1; possible D gene TRBD1, 5 bases. This CDR3 has 13 residues. CDR1 and CDR2 (germline): SGHNT, YENEEA. The V and J ends lost 6 bases and 0 bases respectively, with 8 bases between them. The CDR3 DNA sequence: TGTGCCAGCAGTTCAGGGATGAACACTGAAGCTTTCTTT. Residues: CASSSGMNTEAFF.

The chain employs TRBV7-3 and TRBJ2-2; a weak D match, TRBD2 (5 bases). Trimming removed 5 bases from V and 5 bases from J, with 9 bases in between. Per germline, CDR1 SGHTA and CDR2 FQGTGA. This CDR3 region has 13 residues. The CDR3 reads CASSDRGTGELFF. In DNA form, the CDR3 reads TGTGCCAGCAGCGACCGGGGAACCGGGGAGCTGTTTTTT.

The rearrangement links TRBV10-3 to TRBJ1-6; D is unresolved. The CDR3 runs 16 residues. V lost 0 bases, J lost 0 bases, and 6 bases lay in between. Germline V CDR1 and CDR2: ENHRY, SYGVKD. CDR3 in amino acids: CAISESRSSYNSPLHF. In nucleotides, the CDR3 is TGTGCCATCAGTGAGTCGCGGAGCTCCTATAATTCACCCCTCCACTTT.

V and J are TRBV19 and TRBJ1-2; TRBD1 agrees at 7 bases. The V gene end was trimmed by 3 bases and the J gene end by 3 bases; junction bases not matched to a gene: 7. CDR3 length: 15 residues. Per germline, CDR1 LNHDA and CDR2 SQIVND (reference sequence). CDR3 nucleotides: TGTGCCAGTAGTATTCTGGGACAGACGTACTATGGCTACACCTTC. This gives the protein CASSILGQTYYGYTF.

J is TRBJ1-5 and V is TRBV4-1; 8 bases align to TRBD1. The germline V gene has CDR1 MGHRA and CDR2 YSYEKL. The trim removed 3 bases at V and 2 bases at J, leaving 6 bases unmatched. CDR3 length equals 16 residues. DNA for the CDR3: TGCGCCAGCAGCCAGGAGACAGGGGATGGCAATCAGCCCCAGCATTTT. Translation: CASSQETGDGNQPQHF.

The CDR3 region has the DNA TGTGCCAGCAGCGCGACAGGGGGACAGCCCCAGCATTTT. Its protein is CASSATGGQPQHF. V gene TRBV7-9 combines with J gene TRBJ1-5; TRBD1 matches at 9 bases. CDR3 length: 13 amino acids. Germline assignment: CDR1 SEHNR and CDR2 FQNEAQ (reference sequence). J gave up 7 bases and V 5 bases, and 3 bases lay outside the gene matches.

V is TRBV9 and J is TRBJ2-7, with 7 bases lining up with TRBD1. V trimming: 4 bases; J trimming: 6 bases; junction bases outside the gene matches: 4. Germline CDR1 and CDR2: SGDLS and YYNGEE. The CDR3 extends over 12 amino acids. This chain's CDR3 is CASSPGGGEQYF. The CDR3 DNA reads TGTGCCAGCAGCCCAGGGGGTGGCGAGCAGTACTTC.

The rearrangement joins TRBV7-2 to TRBJ1-6; D gene unclear. Trimming removed 4 bases from V and 4 bases from J, with 2 bases in between. CDR3 size: 12 residues. The germline V gene encodes CDR1 SGHTA and CDR2 FQGNSA. The CDR3 bases are TGTGCCAGCAGCTCGTATAATTCACCCCTCCACTTT. Its protein product is CASSSYNSPLHF.

V gene TRBV5-1 combines with J gene TRBJ2-5, with 13 bases that match TRBD2. CDR1 and CDR2 from the germline V gene are SGHRS and YFSETQ. V trimming: 5 bases; J trimming: 4 bases; junction bases outside the gene matches: 5. CDR3 length: 15 residues. The DNA for the CDR3 is TGCGCCAGCAGTTCCGGGACTAGCGGGGCAGAGACCCAGTACTTC. Encoded protein: CASSSGTSGAETQYF. Drawing the rest from reference TRBV5-1 and TRBJ2-5, the complete variable domain is KAGVTQTPRYLIKTRGQQVTLSCSPISGHRSVSWYQQTPGQGLQFLFEYFSETQRNKGNFPGRFSGRQFSNSRSEMNVSTLELGDSALYLCASSSGTSGAETQYFGPGTRLLVL.

The chain joins TRBV29-1 to TRBJ1-5, with 7 bases lining up with TRBD1. CDR1 is SQVTM, CDR2 ANQGSEA, per germline. This CDR3 has 14 amino acids. V lost 6 bases and J lost 2; bases outside the gene matches: 7. The CDR3 protein is CSVQQGSGNQPQHF. The CDR3, as DNA: TGCAGCGTCCAACAGGGGTCGGGCAATCAGCCCCAGCATTTT. Drawing the rest from reference TRBV29-1 and TRBJ1-5, the complete variable domain is SAVISQKPSRDICQRGTSLTIQCQVDSQVTMMFWYRQQPGQSLTLIATANQGSEATYESGFVIDKFPISRPNLTFSTLTVSNMSPEDSSIYLCSVQQGSGNQPQHFGDGTRLSIL.

The chain couples TRBV11-3 to TRBJ2-5; D not certain. Deletions cut 1 base from V and 5 bases from J, with 8 bases between. CDR3 length: 13 residues. Germline V gene sequence: CDR1 SGHNT, CDR2 YENEEA. This CDR3 is CASSLGVGETQYF. The CDR3 DNA reads TGTGCCAGCAGCTTAGGGGTCGGGGAGACCCAGTACTTC.

This clone turned up a few times. This chain joins TRBV6-1 and TRBJ2-2; D possibly corresponds to TRBD1 (6 bases). The CDR3 covers 13 residues. The germline gives CDR1 MNHNS, CDR2 SASEGT. With 9 bases removed from V and 7 bases from J, the gap between germline ends came to 15 bases. CDR3 sequence (DNA): TGTGCCAGTAAAGACAGGCTCGGCGGGGAGCTGTTTTTT. This translates into CASKDRLGGELFF.

The J gene is TRBJ1-1, the V gene TRBV28; TRBD1 matches 9 bases. The germline CDR1 and CDR2 sequences are MDHEN and SYDVKM. The CDR3 extends over 15 amino acids. J gave up 0 bases and V 5 bases, and 4 bases lay outside the gene matches. The CDR3 sequence is CASSPRTGVNTEAFF. In DNA form, the CDR3 reads TGTGCCAGCAGTCCGAGGACAGGGGTGAACACTGAAGCTTTCTTT. Full variable domain (rest looked up from reference TRBV28 and TRBJ1-1): DVKVTQSSRYLVKRTGEKVFLECVQDMDHENMFWYRQDPGLGLRLIYFSYDVKMKEKGDIPEGYSVSREKKERFSLILESASTNQTSMYLCASSPRTGVNTEAFFGQGTRLTVV.

This sequence joins TRBV19 and TRBJ1-1; the D gene is possibly TRBD1 (6 bases). Germline lookup yields CDR1 LNHDA and CDR2 SQIVND (reference sequence). This CDR3 contains 15 residues. V lost 1 base and J 3 bases, leaving 12 bases between the germline ends. The CDR3: CASSIALDRHTEAFF. The CDR3 nucleotides are TGTGCCAGTAGTATAGCCCTGGACAGACACACTGAAGCTTTCTTT. Supplemented by reference TRBV19 and TRBJ1-1, the full variable domain reads DGGITQSPKYLFRKEGQNVTLSCEQNLNHDAMYWYRQDPGQGLRLIYYSQIVNDFQKGDIAEGYSVSREKKESFPLTVTSAQKNPTAFYLCASSIALDRHTEAFFGQGTRLTVV.

The rearrangement links TRBV10-3 to TRBJ1-4, with D possibly TRBD1 on 5 matching bases. This CDR3 contains 11 residues. From germline, CDR1 is ENHRY and CDR2 SYGVKD. V lost 7 bases to trimming and J lost 6 bases, with 6 bases between them. The CDR3 DNA sequence: TGTGCCATCAAAGGGGATGAAAAACTGTTTTTT. This gives the protein CAIKGDEKLFF.

This chain connects TRBV5-1 to TRBJ2-4; 11 bases line up with TRBD1. This CDR3 spans 16 amino acids. Germline V gives CDR1 SGHRS, CDR2 YFSETQ. The V and J ends lost 0 bases and 9 bases, in that order; junction bases with no gene match: 8. Written as DNA, the CDR3 is TGCGCCAGCAGCTTGGCCGGGACAGGGGGTGGAGGCATTCAGTACTTC. The encoded protein is CASSLAGTGGGGIQYF.

The rearrangement joins TRBV2 to TRBJ2-5; 9 bases are a match to TRBD2. The CDR3 loop spans 17 amino acids. V lost 2 bases to trimming and J lost 7 bases; unmatched junction nucleotides: 14. CDR1 and CDR2 (germline): SNHLY, FYNNEI. The CDR3 spells CASSELGLAEGRGTQYF. The CDR3 DNA reads TGTGCCAGCAGTGAATTGGGACTAGCAGAGGGCCGGGGGACCCAGTACTTC.

This clone appeared a few times. The chain is built from TRBV25-1 and TRBJ1-2; no clear D gene. The CDR3 is made up of 15 amino acids. V was pared by 3 bases and J by 0 bases, with 11 bases between. Germline V gene data show CDR1 as MGHDK and CDR2 as SYGVNS. CDR3 region: CASSDGGKANYGYTF. The CDR3 bases are TGTGCCAGCAGTGACGGCGGGAAAGCTAACTATGGCTACACCTTC.

This clone was detected only once. The V call is TRBV11-2, the J call TRBJ2-7; TRBD1 matches at 7 bases. This CDR3 is built from 15 residues. Germline V lookup: CDR1 SGHAT, CDR2 FQNNGV. J gave up 4 bases and V 6 bases, and 12 bases lay outside the gene matches. The CDR3 region has the DNA TGTGCCAGCAGGGCCGGGACAGTTTTTTTTTACGAGCAGTACTTC. Its protein product is CASRAGTVFFYEQYF. Based on the CDR3 plus reference TRBV11-2 and TRBJ2-7, the full variable domain is EAGVAQSPRYKIIEKRQSVAFWCNPISGHATLYWYQQILGQGPKLLIQFQNNGVVDDSQLPKDRFSAERLKGVDSTLKIQPAKLEDSAVYLCASRAGTVFFYEQYFGPGTRLTVT.

This chain uses TRBV7-3 with TRBJ2-1; 10 bases align to TRBD2. Germline V gene sequence: CDR1 SGHTA, CDR2 FQGTGA. The CDR3 covers 18 residues. Trimming took 2 bases from V and 10 from J; bases not matched to a gene: 17. The CDR3 nucleotides read TGTGCCAGCAGCTTACAAGTCCTAGCGGGGGCCCCGGTTAGGGAGCAGTTCTTC. This translates into CASSLQVLAGAPVREQFF.

The V gene is TRBV6-5, the J gene TRBJ1-2; the D is unclear. Germline CDR1 reads MNHEY; CDR2 reads SVGAGI. V dropped 0 bases and J dropped 3 bases, with 8 bases sitting between them. There are 14 residues in the CDR3. CDR3 nucleotides: TGTGCCAGCAGTTACTCGCCGGGAGACTATGGCTACACCTTC. This translates into CASSYSPGDYGYTF.

This sequence joins TRBV5-1 and TRBJ2-3, with 8 positions matching TRBD2. The CDR3 length is 17 residues. The junction had 10 bases not matched to a gene; V was cut back by 0 bases and J by 4 bases. Germline-derived CDR1 and CDR2 are SGHRS and YFSETQ. The CDR3 DNA reads TGCGCCAGCAGCTTGGGCCAGCGGGGGTATTTATCAGATACGCAGTATTTT. Translating it yields CASSLGQRGYLSDTQYF.

The CDR3 sequence: CASSLDRLNTGELFF. The CDR3 DNA follows: TGCGCCAGCAGCTTGGACAGGCTGAACACCGGGGAGCTGTTTTTT. V gene TRBV5-1 combines with J gene TRBJ2-2; D is possibly TRBD1 (5 bases). The CDR3 contains 15 residues. Deletions cut 0 bases from V and 1 base from J, with 7 bases between. CDR1 is SGHRS, CDR2 YFSETQ, per germline.